A selection of T cell receptor beta chains follows, all from one sample in a study of cytomegalovirus exposure and HLA in healthy donors. Sequencing used immunoSEQ multiplex PCR; TCRdb keeps in-frame clones, though not all of them. The repertoire holds 150,000 to 200,000 clones, with 82% as singletons. Sequencing was done on a sample of PBMCs. The receptors originated from a girl aged 2 to 9 in good health and CMV-seropositive. CDR3s include the opening cysteine and the closing phenylalanine or tryptophan. The D gene is left open where the match is weak. The size of a clone is reported for some rows only, either as once, few or many, or as a class for expanded clones.

>-|-|TRBJ2-1|TRBV30
TGTGCCTGGAGCGCCTACTCGGGTTTCAATGAGCAGTTCTTC
CAWSAYSGFNEQFF
>-|TRBD1|TRBJ1-2|TRBV5-1
TGCGCCAGCAGCCGAAACAGGGGTAGCTATGGCTACACCTTC
CASSRNRGSYGYTF
>-|-|TRBJ2-6|TRBV29-1
TGCAGCGTTGAAGATCGTATTTGGGGGCCTGGGGCCAACGTCCTGACTTTC
CSVEDRIWGPGANVLTF
>-|TRBD1|TRBJ2-3|TRBV5-4
TGTGCCAGCAGCCAGAGACAGGGCAGCACAGATACGCAGTATTTT
CASSQRQGSTDTQYF
>-|TRBD1|TRBJ1-2|TRBV2
TGTGCCAGCATCTCCGGGACAGGGAATGGCTACACCTTC
CASISGTGNGYTF
>once|TRBD1|TRBJ2-7|TRBV14
TGTGCCAGCAGCCGTCTGGGGACAGCCTACGAGCAGTACTTC
CASSRLGTAYEQYF
>few|-|TRBJ1-4|TRBV6-5
TGTGCCAGCAGTCCCCGACAGGCTCGAAATGAAAAACTGTTTTTT
CASSPRQARNEKLFF
>once|TRBD2|TRBJ2-2|TRBV9
TGTGCCAGCAGCGTAGGGCGCGGGAGGGCGTTCGGGGAGCTGTTTTTT
CASSVGRGRAFGELFF
>-|TRBD1|TRBJ2-7|TRBV5-1
TGCGCCAGCAGCGAAACCGGGACAGGGACTTACGAGCAGTACTTC
CASSETGTGTYEQYF
>-|TRBD1|TRBJ2-7|TRBV27
TGTGCCAGCGGACAGGGATGGGAGCAGTACTTC
CASGQGWEQYF
>-|TRBD1|TRBJ1-5|TRBV2
TGTGCCAGCAGATCGACAGGGAATCAGCCCCAGCATTTT
CASRSTGNQPQHF
>few|TRBD2|TRBJ2-7|TRBV7-6
TGTGCCAGCAGCTTAGGGGCTAGCGGGACCAACTACGAGCAGTACTTC
CASSLGASGTNYEQYF
>-|-|TRBJ2-2|TRBV5-6
TGTGCCAGCAGCGTATCGGGTATCGGCGGGGAGCTGTTTTTT
CASSVSGIGGELFF
>few|-|TRBJ2-5|TRBV15
TGTGCCACCAGCAGAGGATGGGCAGAGACCCAGTACTTC
CATSRGWAETQYF
>-|TRBD2|TRBJ2-7|TRBV6-5
TGTGCCAGCAGTTATAACGCGGGAGGCTCCTACGAGCAGTACTTC
CASSYNAGGSYEQYF
>once|-|TRBJ1-1|TRBV7-9
TGTGCCAGCAGCTTGGTTAGTTATAACACTGAAGCTTTCTTT
CASSLVSYNTEAFF
>few|TRBD2|TRBJ2-7|TRBV30
TGTGCCTGGAGAAGGGGAGGGTACTACGAGCAGTACTTC
CAWRRGGYYEQYF
>-|-|TRBJ2-7|TRBV6-5
TGTGCCAGCAGTGGGTCGGGGAAGTCCGAGCAGTACTTC
CASSGSGKSEQYF
>-|TRBD1|TRBJ1-1|TRBV4-2
TGTGCCAGCAGCCAACAGGGGGCCACTGAAGCTTTCTTT
CASSQQGATEAFF
>once|TRBD1|TRBJ2-7|TRBV4-2
TGTGCCAGCAGCCCAGGGGGGACAGGGGTCAACGAGCAGTACTTC
CASSPGGTGVNEQYF
>-|-|TRBJ1-5|TRBV29-1
TGCAGCGTTGGGGCAGGGGACGTTAATCAGCCCCAGCATTTT
CSVGAGDVNQPQHF
>-|TRBD1|TRBJ1-6|TRBV9
TGTGCCAGCAGCGTTGGGACAGGGGGCGGTAATTCACCCCTCCACTTT
CASSVGTGGGNSPLHF
>few|-|TRBJ2-2|TRBV6-5
TGTGCCAGCCACGGCGGCGGGGAGCTGTTTTTT
CASHGGGELFF
>-|TRBD1|TRBJ2-5|TRBV25-1
TGTGCCAGCAGTTTTACAGGGGGCGAAGAGACCCAGTACTTC
CASSFTGGEETQYF
>-|-|TRBJ1-1|TRBV29-1
TGCAGCGTTGTGCGGGGCACTGAAGCTTTCTTT
CSVVRGTEAFF
>-|TRBD2|TRBJ2-3|TRBV19
TGTGCCAGTAGTAAGGGGTTGGCAGCGGGAGCTTCAGATACGCAGTATTTT
CASSKGLAAGASDTQYF
>-|TRBD2|TRBJ2-4|TRBV30
TGTGCCTGGAACAGGGGACTAGCGGGAAACATTCAGTACTTC
CAWNRGLAGNIQYF
>-|-|TRBJ2-6|TRBV6-1
TGTGCCAGCAGGAACCGGGACACCAACGTCCTGACTTTC
CASRNRDTNVLTF
>-|TRBD2|TRBJ2-7|TRBV27
TGTGCCAGCAGGGGGTCGGGGACTAGCTCCTCGCGCGAGCAGTACTTC
CASRGSGTSSSREQYF
>-|TRBD1|TRBJ2-1|TRBV29-1
TGCAGCGTATCTGGAGACAGGGGGTTTTACAATGAGCAGTTCTTC
CSVSGDRGFYNEQFF
>-|TRBD2|TRBJ2-2|TRBV7-9
TGTGCCAGCAGCCTGCGACTAGCGGGAGCTACCGGGGAGCTGTTTTTT
CASSLRLAGATGELFF
>-|TRBD2|TRBJ2-5|TRBV11-2
TGTGCCAGCAGCTTAGGAATCCGACTAGCGGGAGAGCGAGAGACCCAGTACTTC
CASSLGIRLAGERETQYF
>-|TRBD1|TRBJ2-5|TRBV6-5
TGTGCCAGCAGTTACTCAGGGGGCTTGGAGACCCAGTACTTC
CASSYSGGLETQYF
>few|-|TRBJ2-5|TRBV12-1
TGTGCCAGCAGCCCCTTCACTAGCGGGAAAGAGACCCAGTACTTC
CASSPFTSGKETQYF
>-|-|TRBJ2-2|TRBV30
TGTGCCTGGAGCGGTCCAACGAACACCGGGGAGCTGTTTTTT
CAWSGPTNTGELFF